The 6 T cell receptor beta chains below come from one sample, sequenced in a study of CDR3 diversity in severe acne. TCRdb re-derived calls from the PCR reads in MiXCR, one entry per CDR3 protein. The sample holds approximately 97,000 distinct CDR3 sequences; around 53% are singletons and the top ten take over 10%. Sequencing used blood. The source is a male donor with acne.

In this sample, this clonotype turned up once. The chain employs TRBV11-1 and TRBJ2-2; D might be TRBD1 or TRBD2, each matching 5 bases. Trimming pared 8 bases from V and 1 base from J, leaving 8 bases between. This CDR3 is built from 13 residues. The germline gives CDR1 SGHAT, CDR2 FQDESV (reference sequence). CDR3 loop: CASDGGNTGELFF. The CDR3, as DNA: TGTGCCAGCGATGGGGGGAACACCGGGGAGCTGTTTTTT.

This sequence joins TRBV7-9 and TRBJ2-2, with 7 bases identical to TRBD2. V lost 1 base to trimming and J lost 5 bases; unmatched junction nucleotides: 10. The CDR3 has 17 residues. The germline CDR1 and CDR2 sequences are SEHNR and FQNEAQ (reference sequence). The CDR3 DNA reads TGTGCCAGCAGCTTAGAGCGACCGGGACTACAAACCGGGGAGCTGTTTTTT. This gives the protein CASSLERPGLQTGELFF.

This clonotype has just one count. The chain is built from TRBV29-1 and TRBJ2-6; no definite D call. V was cut by 0 bases and J by 3 bases, with 9 bases left in between. The germline V gene has CDR1 SQVTM and CDR2 ANQGSEA. The CDR3 is made up of 15 amino acids. CDR3 in DNA: TGCAGCGTTGAAGATCTAGGGAATGGGGCCAACGTCCTGACTTTC. This gives the protein CSVEDLGNGANVLTF.

The V call is TRBV25-1, the J call TRBJ2-7; 8 bases fit TRBD2. Looked up from germline, CDR1 is MGHDK and CDR2 is SYGVNS. J was trimmed by 1 base and V by 6 bases; bases with no gene match: 8. This CDR3 region has 15 residues. The CDR3 protein is CASSKGLAGSYEQYF. CDR3 bases: TGTGCCAGCAGCAAAGGACTAGCCGGATCCTACGAGCAGTACTTC.

V gene TRBV7-6 combines with J gene TRBJ1-4; 8 bases fit TRBD1. J gave up 8 bases and V 5 bases, and 10 bases lay outside the gene matches. The CDR3 has 15 residues. Germline loops: CDR1 SGHVS, CDR2 FNYEAQ. CDR3 residues: CASSLPDRVGEKLFF. For the CDR3, the DNA is TGTGCCAGCAGCCTCCCGGACAGGGTTGGGGAAAAACTGTTTTTT.

The chain is built from TRBV6-5 and TRBJ2-7, with D possibly being TRBD2 (6 bases). There are 14 residues in the CDR3. The germline CDR1 and CDR2 sequences are MNHEY and SVGAGI. The germline V and J ends were trimmed by 5 bases and 1 base, with 12 bases remaining between them. CDR3 coding DNA: TGTGCCAGCAGTCCCGGCGGGATGTCCTACGAGCAGTACTTC. Its translation is CASSPGGMSYEQYF.